Reported below is one TCR beta chain. Profiling relied on immunoSEQ multiplex PCR, and the TCRdb table lists in-frame clones only, not all of them. The data contain roughly 68,000 clones, 92% of them singletons. The CDR3 sequence is 15 residues long. Per germline, CDR1 LGHNA and CDR2 YSLEER. The germline V and J ends were trimmed by 0 bases and 0 bases, with 9 bases remaining between them. The data originate from a study of T cell changes during pregnancy in multiple sclerosis. The sample in question was peripheral blood, obtained in the second trimester of pregnancy. The V call is TRBV4-3, the J call TRBJ2-7; D is possibly TRBD1 (6 bases). The sequence was collected from a female donor in good health, enrolled as a control in a pregnancy study. The DNA for the CDR3 is TGCGCCAGCAGCCAAGACAGGGGATTCTCCTACGAGCAGTACTTC. Translation: CASSQDRGFSYEQYF.